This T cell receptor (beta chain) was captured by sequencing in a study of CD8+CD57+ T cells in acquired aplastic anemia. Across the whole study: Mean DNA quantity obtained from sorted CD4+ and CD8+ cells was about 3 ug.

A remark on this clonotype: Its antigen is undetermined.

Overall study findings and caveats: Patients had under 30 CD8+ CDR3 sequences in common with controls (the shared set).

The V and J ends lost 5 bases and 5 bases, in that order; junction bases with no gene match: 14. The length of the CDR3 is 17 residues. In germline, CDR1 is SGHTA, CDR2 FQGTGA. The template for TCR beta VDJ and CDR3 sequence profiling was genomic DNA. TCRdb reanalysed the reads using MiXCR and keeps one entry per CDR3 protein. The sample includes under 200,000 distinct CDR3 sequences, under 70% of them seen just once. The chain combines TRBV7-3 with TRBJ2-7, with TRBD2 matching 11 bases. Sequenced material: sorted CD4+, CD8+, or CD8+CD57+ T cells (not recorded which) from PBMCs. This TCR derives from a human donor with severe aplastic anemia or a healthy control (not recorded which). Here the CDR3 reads CASSPGLAGPSPHEQYF. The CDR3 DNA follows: TGTGCCAGCAGCCCAGGACTAGCGGGCCCTTCGCCTCACGAGCAGTACTTC.